This passage covers 13 T cell receptor beta chains from one sample sequenced in a study of molecular identifiers for immune sequencing clone quantification. TCRdb reanalysed the PCR reads using MiXCR and keeps one entry per CDR3 protein. Of 9,500 to 15,000 distinct CDR3 sequences in the sample, roughly 16% were seen once. Sequenced sample: naive CD8+ T cells from blood, with Jurkat cell RNA spiked in. Subset given: FACS-sorted CD8+CD4-CCR7+CD45RA+ naive T cells. The receptors were sampled from a human donor in good health. Some libraries in this study had Jurkat cell RNA spiked in.

As to this clonotype: Because the CDR3 is missing its conserved closing phenylalanine or tryptophan, this is likely a read error. The rearrangement uses TRBV4-1 and TRBJ2-1; possible D gene TRBD2, 5 bases. Trimming took off 0 bases at V and 3 bases at J, with 6 bases between the two ends. CDR3 length equals 14 residues. CDR1 is MGHRA and CDR2 is YSYEKL in the germline V gene. The CDR3 bases are TGCGCCAGCAGCCAAGAAACTAGCTACAATGAGCAGTTCTCC. Residues: CASSQETSYNEQFS.

The CDR3 bases are TGTGCCAGCAGCGGCGGCGGTAGCCCGAGGGTGGGTGAGCAGTTCTTC. Its translation: CASSGGGSPRVGEQFF. The chain uses TRBV7-2 and TRBJ2-1, with TRBD2 as a possible D gene (5 bases). There are 16 residues in the CDR3. Deletions cut 5 bases from V and 9 bases from J, with 23 bases between. CDR1 is SGHTA, CDR2 FQGNSA, per germline. Combining the CDR3 with reference TRBV7-2 and TRBJ2-1 gives the whole variable domain GAGVSQSPSNKVTEKGKDVELRCDPISGHTALYWYRQSLGQGLEFLIYFQGNSAPDKSGLPSDRFSAERTGGSVSTLTIQRTQQEDSAVYLCASSGGGSPRVGEQFFGPGTRLTVL.

A word on this clonotype: Germline and junction disagree at one end, which may indicate a read error. The chain uses TRBV5-3 and TRBJ2-2; D gene ambiguous. TRBV5-3 has ORF status, its function being uncertain. CDR3 length equals 12 residues. CDR3 DNA: TGTGCCAGCAGCTCGAGCACCGGGGAGCTGTTTTTT. Its translation: CASSSSTGELFF.

Only a few counts were recorded for this clonotype. This chain uses TRBV24-1 with TRBJ2-3; tentative D call: TRBD2 (5 bases). V was pared by 0 bases and J by 4 bases, with 7 bases between. Germline-derived CDR1 and CDR2 are KGHDR and SFDVKD. The CDR3 has 14 residues. The CDR3, as DNA: TGTGCCACCAGTGATTTGTCGGAGGCAGATACGCAGTATTTT. As protein: CATSDLSEADTQYF.

By proportion, this clonotype is medium-sized (0.01 to 0.1%). This CDR3 is CASSEPPSRGRFGTQYF. The CDR3 DNA sequence: TGTGCCAGCAGTGAACCCCCCTCACGCGGGAGATTTGGTACGCAGTATTTT. The J gene is TRBJ2-3, the V gene TRBV6-1, with TRBD2 matching over 7 bases. The CDR3 is made up of 17 amino acids. Trimming at V came to 2 bases and at J to 8 bases, leaving 16 bases not matched to a gene. The germline gives CDR1 MNHNS, CDR2 SASEGT.

With respect to this clonotype: Being one base from a much bigger clone, this may be a read error. The CDR3 does not end in the conserved phenylalanine or tryptophan, so this is likely a read error. This sequence joins TRBV6-5 and TRBJ2-7; TRBD2 might be the D (5 bases). Looked up from germline, CDR1 is MNHEY and CDR2 is SVGAGI. With 7 bases removed from V and 2 bases from J, the gap between germline ends came to 9 bases. The CDR3 covers 12 residues. The CDR3 nucleotides read TGTGCCAGCACCAACGGGGCCTACGAGCAGTACTCC. The encoded protein is CASTNGAYEQYS.

To note about this clonotype: This sequence may be a read error, since a much larger clone differs from it by one base. The chain employs TRBV11-2 and TRBJ1-4; a weak D match, TRBD1 (6 bases). Germline assignment: CDR1 SGHAT and CDR2 FQNNGV. Trimming pared 7 bases from V and 7 bases from J, leaving 13 bases between. This CDR3 contains 13 residues. CDR3 amino acids: CASTPGHSEKLFF. The CDR3 coding sequence is TGTGCCAGCACCCCGGGACACTCTGAAAAACTGTTTTTT.

Ten or more counts support this clonotype. The V call is TRBV5-6, the J call TRBJ1-5; a possible D gene is TRBD1 (5 bases). The CDR3 runs 14 residues. Germline V gives CDR1 SGHDT, CDR2 YYEEEE. Trimming took off 0 bases at V and 6 bases at J, with 10 bases between the two ends. CDR3 in amino acids: CASSLAQGGQPQHF. The CDR3 DNA reads TGTGCCAGCAGCTTGGCGCAGGGCGGTCAGCCCCAGCATTTT.

This clonotype was found many times. The V and J genes are TRBV24-1 and TRBJ1-6; D is unclear. Looked up from germline, CDR1 is KGHDR and CDR2 is SFDVKD. The CDR3 is 12 amino acids. V was trimmed by 5 bases and J by 10 bases, leaving 8 bases between them. DNA of the CDR3: TGTGCCACCAGTGGAAGGTTATCACCCCTCCACTTT. Its translation is CATSGRLSPLHF.

This clonotype was seen a few times. This may be a read error, as it is one base from a much larger clone. The V and J genes are TRBV21-1 and TRBJ1-5; the tabulated D call, TRBD1, remains unverified against the DNA. TRBV21-1 is annotated as a pseudogene. The CDR3 has 18 amino acids. The CDR3 nucleotides are TGTGCCAGCAACAAACACCCCTTGCAGGACAGGGGCAATCAGCCCCAGCATTTT. Translating gives CASNKHPLQDRGNQPQHF.

Comment on this clonotype: A much larger clone differs from this one at a single base, so this may be a read error. V gene TRBV3-1 combines with J gene TRBJ2-2, with D possibly TRBD2 on 5 matching bases. The CDR3 runs 18 residues. CDR1 and CDR2 from the germline V gene are LGHDT and YNNKEL (reference sequence). V lost 4 bases and J lost 1, with 19 bases in between. The chain's CDR3 is CASSRDSLRGLNTGELFF. The DNA of the CDR3 is TGTGCCAGCAGCCGAGATAGTCTTAGAGGGCTGAACACCGGGGAGCTGTTTTTT.

This clonotype was found many times. The V call is TRBV11-2, the J call TRBJ2-2, with no clear D. With 7 bases removed from V and 4 bases from J, the gap between germline ends came to 10 bases. This CDR3 has 13 residues. The germline CDR1 and CDR2 sequences are SGHAT and FQNNGV. Here the CDR3 DNA reads TGTGCCAGCACCGTAGTTCTCACCGGGGAGCTGTTTTTT. As protein: CASTVVLTGELFF.

This clonotype was found a few times. A much more abundant neighbour one base away suggests this may be a read error. The gene calls are TRBV28 and TRBJ2-1; D is unclear. This CDR3 has 15 residues. Germline-derived CDR1 and CDR2 are MDHEN and SYDVKM. The CDR3 DNA reads TGTGCCAGCAGTTCCCATGATGGGATCTACGATGAGCAGTTCTTC. It codes for CASSSHDGIYDEQFF.